The clone carrying this T cell receptor (beta chain) appeared a few times. The sequenced template was cDNA made from the entire isolated RNA. Read counts averaged approximately 3.3 million for samples of naive, central memory and regulatory T cells. The assay was immunoSEQ multiplex PCR, and TCRdb's table has in-frame clones only and misses some. This sample has 150,000 to 170,000 clones; about 8.1% occur once, and the top ten carry 0.5% to 0.65%. Germline CDR1 SGHVS, CDR2 FNYEAQ. The CDR3 covers 14 residues. The ends lost 4 bases at V and 4 bases at J; junction bases unmatched: 5. Using CD45RO/CCR7/CD25/CD127/CD95/CD27, CD4+ naive, central memory, regulatory and stem cell-like memory cells were sorted. The sample belongs to a study of beta chain features in type 1 diabetes.

This sequence was found in a man aged 18 to 30 in good health. The sequenced material came from central memory CD4+ T cells from blood. This chain links TRBV7-6 with TRBJ1-1, with 8 positions matching TRBD1. The chain's CDR3 is CASSSQGAGTEAFF. CDR3 nucleotides: TGTGCCAGCAGCTCCCAGGGGGCAGGCACTGAAGCTTTCTTT.